This TCR beta chain was identified in a study of beta chain features in type 1 diabetes. Broader study findings: Within patients, naive, central memory and Treg TCRB repertoires seemed more similar than within healthy donors. There was a moderate but significant shortening of TCRB CDR3s in all four CD4+ subsets of Type 1 diabetes patients.

Comment on this clone: Its antigen is unidentified.

cDNA synthesis used the whole RNA isolate, giving expressed TCRB sequences. For naive, central memory and regulatory T cell samples, reads averaged around 3.8 million. The assay was immunoSEQ multiplex PCR, and TCRdb's table has in-frame clones only and misses some. The sample includes some 240,000 clones, 16% seen only once; the top ten take roughly 0.08%. Every single donor gave one heparinised blood draw, and these averaged around 120 mL. CD4+ naive, central memory, regulatory and stem cell-like memory subsets were isolated by sorting on CD45RO/CCR7/CD25/CD127/CD95/CD27. Germline values: CDR1 SNHLY, CDR2 FYNNEI. The V end lost 3 bases, the J end lost 8 bases, and 7 bases lay between the germline ends. The CDR3 has 12 residues.

Specimen: naive CD4+ T cells from blood. The rearrangement links TRBV2 to TRBJ2-2; D ambiguous. This receptor was taken from a man aged 25-40 years with type 1 diabetes. In nucleotides, the CDR3 is TGTGCCAGCAGTGACCCCCCGGGGGAGCTGTTTTTT. It encodes CASSDPPGELFF.